The rows below give T cell receptor beta chains drawn from one sample of a study of cytomegalovirus exposure and HLA in healthy donors. TCRdb keeps only in-frame clones here, not all; method: immunoSEQ multiplex PCR. The sample includes under 200,000 clones, approximately 80% of them seen just once. Sequenced input: PBMCs. The receptors originated from a man aged 18 to 30 in good health and CMV-seropositive. CDR3s include the opening cysteine and the closing phenylalanine or tryptophan. A D gene is named only where the DNA matches it firmly. Clone size is not always given. Where it is, it says once, few, many or a class for expanded clones.

clone size,J gene,D gene,V gene,CDR3 protein,CDR3 DNA
.,TRBJ2-3,TRBD2,TRBV6-4,CASSDSGGRDTQYF,TGTGCCAGCAGTGACTCTGGCGGGAGGGATACGCAGTATTTT
.,TRBJ2-5,TRBD2,TRBV7-2,CASSPRTSGRLRGETQYF,TGTGCCAGCAGCCCTAGGACTAGCGGGAGACTCCGGGGGGAGACCCAGTACTTC
.,TRBJ2-1,.,TRBV7-9,CASSLGTGEQFF,TGTGCCAGCAGCTTAGGAACGGGTGAGCAGTTCTTC
.,TRBJ2-3,.,TRBV5-4,CASSLGGGYLTDTQYF,TGTGCCAGCAGCTTGGGCGGGGGCTACCTCACAGATACGCAGTATTTT
.,TRBJ2-7,TRBD1,TRBV29-1,CSVEWGDRGRREQYF,TGCAGCGTTGAATGGGGGGACAGGGGGCGGCGCGAGCAGTACTTC
.,TRBJ2-3,.,TRBV11-3,CASSLDPGTDTQYF,TGTGCCAGCAGCTTAGATCCGGGTACAGATACGCAGTATTTT
.,TRBJ2-1,TRBD1,TRBV30,CAGTDYNEQFF,TGTGCCGGGACAGACTACAATGAGCAGTTCTTC
.,TRBJ1-5,.,TRBV19,CASSTPGSNQPQHF,TGTGCCAGTAGTACCCCAGGTTCCAATCAGCCCCAGCATTTT
.,TRBJ2-5,.,TRBV4-2,CASSSTGLNKETQYF,TGTGCCAGCAGTTCAACAGGGTTAAATAAAGAGACCCAGTACTTC
.,TRBJ2-6,.,TRBV5-6,CASSLGTGANVLTF,TGTGCCAGCAGCTTGGGTACTGGGGCCAACGTCCTGACTTTC
.,TRBJ2-7,.,TRBV14,CASSQESFYEQYF,TGTGCCAGCAGCCAAGAGAGTTTCTACGAGCAGTACTTC
.,TRBJ2-7,.,TRBV16,CASSGDPGTYEQYF,TGTGCCAGCAGCGGCGATCCCGGGACCTACGAGCAGTACTTC
.,TRBJ1-4,TRBD1,TRBV28,CASSQSGTGLNEKLFF,TGTGCCAGCAGTCAATCCGGGACAGGTTTAAATGAAAAACTGTTTTTT
.,TRBJ2-5,.,TRBV2,CASRVETQYF,TGTGCCAGTCGGGTAGAGACCCAGTACTTC
.,TRBJ2-7,TRBD2,TRBV5-4,CASTLAGGNEQYF,TGTGCCAGCACCTTAGCGGGAGGGAACGAGCAGTACTTC
.,TRBJ1-5,.,TRBV28,CASADYSNQPQHF,TGTGCCAGCGCAGACTATAGCAATCAGCCCCAGCATTTT
few,TRBJ1-1,.,TRBV5-5,CASSLGTHTEAFF,TGTGCCAGCAGCTTGGGCACTCACACTGAAGCTTTCTTT
few,TRBJ2-7,.,TRBV2,CASSVQRADNYEQYF,TGTGCCAGCAGTGTACAGAGGGCGGATAACTACGAGCAGTACTTC
.,TRBJ2-7,.,TRBV15,CATSRDKAGAYEQYF,TGTGCCACCAGCAGAGATAAGGCAGGGGCCTACGAGCAGTACTTC
few,TRBJ2-2,.,TRBV9,CASSATTTGELFF,TGTGCCAGCAGCGCGACAACGACCGGGGAGCTGTTTTTT
.,TRBJ2-7,TRBD2,TRBV27,CASSHRGLAGGYEQYF,TGTGCCAGCAGTCACCGGGGACTAGCGGGAGGTTACGAGCAGTACTTC
.,TRBJ1-5,TRBD1,TRBV6-5,CASSSTGGAYQPQHF,TGTGCCAGCAGTTCCACAGGGGGAGCATATCAGCCCCAGCATTTT
.,TRBJ1-1,TRBD1,TRBV4-2,CASSHRRDRGLDTEAFF,TGTGCCAGCAGCCACCGCCGGGACAGGGGGCTTGATACTGAAGCTTTCTTT
.,TRBJ2-7,TRBD2,TRBV10-3,CAISELTSGRKGYEQYF,TGTGCCATCAGTGAGTTGACTAGCGGGAGAAAAGGATACGAGCAGTACTTC
once,TRBJ2-5,TRBD1,TRBV15,CATSRPGTGEQTQYF,TGTGCCACCAGCAGACCGGGGACAGGGGAACAGACCCAGTACTTC
.,TRBJ2-2,TRBD2,TRBV11-3,CASSLEGRREGPGELFF,TGTGCCAGCAGCTTAGAGGGTCGGCGGGAGGGTCCCGGGGAGCTGTTTTTT
once,TRBJ2-6,.,TRBV13,CASAVRGYSGANVLTF,TGTGCCAGCGCGGTTAGGGGGTACTCTGGGGCCAACGTCCTGACTTTC
.,TRBJ1-5,TRBD1,TRBV7-8,CASSRNRGSNQPQHF,TGTGCCAGCAGCAGGAACAGGGGAAGCAATCAGCCCCAGCATTTT
.,TRBJ2-7,.,TRBV19,CASSSSGYEQYF,TGTGCCAGTAGTTCGTCGGGATACGAGCAGTACTTC
.,TRBJ2-3,TRBD2,TRBV25-1,CASSDTSGRDTQYF,TGTGCCAGCAGTGATACCAGCGGGAGAGATACGCAGTATTTT
.,TRBJ1-5,.,TRBV7-2,CASSLTGTRPQHF,TGTGCCAGCAGCTTGACCGGGACTCGGCCCCAGCATTTT
.,TRBJ1-3,TRBD1,TRBV6-6,CASSYMGQGGNTIYF,TGTGCCAGCAGTTACATGGGACAGGGTGGAAACACCATATATTTT
.,TRBJ2-7,.,TRBV7-2,CASSLPGVRGEQYF,TGTGCCAGCAGCCTCCCGGGGGTTCGCGGCGAGCAGTACTTC
.,TRBJ2-5,.,TRBV2,CASKSTALQETQYF,TGTGCCAGCAAGTCGACAGCCCTCCAAGAGACCCAGTACTTC
.,TRBJ2-7,TRBD1,TRBV9,CASSVAGTGNEQYF,TGTGCCAGCAGCGTAGCCGGGACAGGGAACGAGCAGTACTTC
.,TRBJ1-2,.,TRBV19,CASSIDSYRGVGGYTF,TGTGCCAGTAGTATAGATAGCTATCGCGGGGTAGGCGGCTACACCTTC
.,TRBJ2-2,TRBD2,TRBV29-1,CSVETREGNTGELFF,TGCAGCGTTGAGACGCGGGAGGGAAACACCGGGGAGCTGTTTTTT
.,TRBJ2-1,TRBD2,TRBV4-3,CASSPGTSGSYNEQFF,TGCGCCAGCAGCCCCGGGACTAGCGGGAGCTACAATGAGCAGTTCTTC
.,TRBJ1-4,TRBD1,TRBV4-1,CASSQELTGQGNEKLFF,TGCGCCAGCAGCCAAGAACTGACGGGACAGGGGAATGAAAAACTGTTTTTT
.,TRBJ1-1,TRBD1,TRBV7-6,CASSPRQGVNTEAFF,TGTGCCAGCAGCCCAAGACAGGGAGTGAACACTGAAGCTTTCTTT